One and the same sample provided the 27 T cell receptor beta chains below, sequenced in a study of blood T cell repertoires in COVID-19. Assay used: immunoSEQ multiplex PCR; TCRdb lists only in-frame clones, some missing. The data contain approximately 290,000 clones, around 89% of them singletons. The sample taken for sequencing was peripheral blood. The receptors here all came from a man in his thirties or forties with acute or convalescent COVID-19.

CDR3 sequence: CASSFRREQYF. The DNA of the CDR3 is TGTGCCAGCAGCTTTCGTCGCGAGCAGTACTTC. The rearrangement links TRBV28 to TRBJ2-7; D call uncertain. Trimming left V 6 bases short and J 6 bases short, with 9 bases between. CDR1 MDHEN and CDR2 SYDVKM come from the germline V gene. The length of the CDR3 is 11 residues. The variable domain in full, completed from reference TRBV28 and TRBJ2-7, reads DVKVTQSSRYLVKRTGEKVFLECVQDMDHENMFWYRQDPGLGLRLIYFSYDVKMKEKGDIPEGYSVSREKKERFSLILESASTNQTSMYLCASSFRREQYFGPGTRLTVT.

The V and J genes are TRBV28 and TRBJ2-5; 14 bases fit TRBD2. V gave up 2 bases and J gave up 5 bases; unmatched junction bases: 4. Germline V gene lookup returns CDR1 MDHEN and CDR2 SYDVKM. This CDR3 is 16 amino acids long. This chain's CDR3 is CASSLRTSGRPETQYF. As DNA, the CDR3 is TGTGCCAGCAGTTTACGGACTAGCGGGAGGCCGGAGACCCAGTACTTC.

Only one count was recorded for this clone. This chain joins TRBV6-4 and TRBJ2-2, with D unclear. Germline V CDR1 and CDR2: MRHNA, SNTAGT. This CDR3 contains 16 residues. Trimming pared 3 bases from V and 1 base from J, leaving 12 bases between. The CDR3 bases are TGTGCCAGCAGTGAATCCGACACCCGGAACACCGGGGAGCTGTTTTTT. It specifies CASSESDTRNTGELFF.

This chain links TRBV15 with TRBJ1-5; 10 bases map to TRBD1. V dropped 2 bases and J dropped 5; count of bases not matched to a gene: 6. The germline V gene has CDR1 LNHNV and CDR2 YYDKDF (reference sequence). The CDR3 runs 16 residues. Here the CDR3 DNA reads TGTGCCACCAGCAGATCCGGGACAGGGGTGGATCAGCCCCAGCATTTT. Its translation: CATSRSGTGVDQPQHF.

This rearrangement joins TRBV19 to TRBJ1-2, with 7 positions matching TRBD1. Germline CDR1 LNHDA, CDR2 SQIVND (reference sequence). This CDR3 is built from 13 residues. The J segment lost 7 bases and the V segment lost 8 bases, leaving 10 bases of the junction unmatched. The CDR3 DNA reads as TGTGCCAGTGGAAACAGGGGTTTCATTGGCTACACCTTC. Translating it yields CASGNRGFIGYTF.

The J gene is TRBJ2-7, the V gene TRBV4-2; TRBD2 might be the D (6 bases). Germline CDR1 LGHNA, CDR2 YNFKEQ. Trimming took 4 bases from V and 2 from J, leaving 15 bases between them. This CDR3 is built from 15 residues. The DNA for the CDR3 is TGTGCCAGCAGCCTACGGGGGAGTGATACCTACGAGCAGTACTTC. Its protein is CASSLRGSDTYEQYF.

This sequence joins TRBV6-6 and TRBJ2-6; no definite D call. Per germline, CDR1 MNHNY and CDR2 SVGAGI (reference sequence). The germline V and J ends were trimmed by 6 bases and 12 bases, with 18 bases remaining between them. The CDR3 totals 14 residues. CDR3 residues: CASSQEYSPPVLTF. The CDR3 nucleotides read TGTGCCAGCAGCCAAGAATACAGCCCTCCCGTCCTGACTTTC.

The chain carries TRBV6-5 and TRBJ1-2; D is unclear. V was trimmed by 0 bases and J by 2 bases, leaving 13 bases between them. Germline assignment: CDR1 MNHEY and CDR2 SVGAGI. The CDR3 contains 16 residues. This CDR3 is CASSYSGQAINYGYTF. CDR3 coding DNA: TGTGCCAGCAGTTACTCGGGTCAGGCCATCAACTATGGCTACACCTTC.

The chain carries TRBV2 and TRBJ1-3; 7 bases are shared with TRBD1. CDR3 length equals 17 residues. The junction had 11 bases not matched to a gene; V was cut back by 3 bases and J by 3 bases. Germline CDR1 is SNHLY and CDR2 is FYNNEI. CDR3 sequence (DNA): TGTGCCAGCAGTGATTCCGGGACAGCAGTTTTTGGAAACACCATATATTTT. It yields the protein CASSDSGTAVFGNTIYF.

V and J are TRBV15 and TRBJ2-5; unclear D gene. Germline V CDR1 and CDR2: LNHNV, YYDKDF (reference sequence). Deletions cut 1 base from V and 4 bases from J, with 4 bases between. The CDR3 totals 12 residues. The DNA of the CDR3 is TGTGCCACCAGCAGAGTATCAGAGACCCAGTACTTC. Protein sequence: CATSRVSETQYF.

The gene calls are TRBV4-1 and TRBJ1-4, with 7 bases fitting TRBD1. Per germline, CDR1 MGHRA and CDR2 YSYEKL. Trimming cost V 2 bases and J 10 bases; bases outside gene matches: 13. The CDR3 is 16 residues long. The CDR3 loop reads CASSQPQDRVGGKLFF. DNA for the CDR3: TGCGCCAGCAGCCAACCCCAAGACAGGGTCGGCGGAAAACTGTTTTTT.

The chain carries TRBV28 and TRBJ1-1; D ambiguous. The germline V gene encodes CDR1 MDHEN and CDR2 SYDVKM. The CDR3 has 11 residues. V lost 3 bases, J lost 8 bases, and 7 bases lay in between. The CDR3 here is CASSFGGEAFF. The CDR3 DNA sequence: TGTGCCAGCAGTTTCGGCGGAGAAGCTTTCTTT.

V usage is TRBV5-4 and J usage is TRBJ2-7; unclear D gene. Germline V gene data show CDR1 as SGHNT and CDR2 as YYREEE (reference sequence). CDR3 size: 15 residues. Trimming stripped 0 bases from V and 2 bases from J, with 12 bases between. The CDR3 region is CASSLDSLTTYEQYF. As DNA, the CDR3 is TGTGCCAGCAGCTTGGACTCCCTTACGACCTACGAGCAGTACTTC.

This rearrangement joins TRBV7-9 to TRBJ1-4; 7 bases are shared with TRBD1. Per germline, CDR1 SEHNR and CDR2 FQNEAQ (reference sequence). The CDR3 contains 16 residues. V dropped 1 base and J dropped 10; count of bases not matched to a gene: 12. The CDR3, as DNA: TGTGCCAGCAGCTTAGTTTCGACAGGGAAACGTAGAAAACTGTTTTTT. Encoded protein: CASSLVSTGKRRKLFF.

V and J are TRBV6-1 and TRBJ1-5; D not certain. The CDR3 spans 14 residues. Trimming removed 2 bases from V and 7 bases from J, with 12 bases in between. The germline V gene has CDR1 MNHNS and CDR2 SASEGT. Here the CDR3 reads CASSESGLEQPQHF. For the CDR3, the DNA is TGTGCCAGCAGTGAATCCGGGTTGGAGCAGCCCCAGCATTTT.

The rearrangement joins TRBV6-6 to TRBJ2-3; weak D call: TRBD1 (6 bases). The CDR3 loop spans 16 amino acids. Germline V gene data show CDR1 as MNHNY and CDR2 as SVGAGI (reference sequence). Trimming removed 5 bases from V and 0 bases from J, with 15 bases in between. The CDR3 loop reads CASSAQTGYSTDTQYF. The DNA of the CDR3 is TGTGCCAGCAGTGCCCAAACAGGGTACAGCACAGATACGCAGTATTTT.

V gene TRBV9 combines with J gene TRBJ1-6; D not certain. This CDR3 spans 15 amino acids. CDR1 is SGDLS, CDR2 YYNGEE, per germline. The V end was cut by 0 bases, the J end by 9 bases, with 13 bases between. The CDR3 nucleotides read TGTGCCAGCAGCGTAGTTAGCGCAAGGCTTTCACCCCTCCACTTT. This encodes CASSVVSARLSPLHF.

The rearrangement links TRBV15 to TRBJ2-1, with 7 bases identical to TRBD1. CDR3 length: 14 residues. The J segment lost 5 bases and the V segment lost 3 bases, leaving 4 bases of the junction unmatched. CDR1 is LNHNV and CDR2 is YYDKDF in the germline V gene (reference sequence). CDR3 bases: TGTGCCACCAGCAGGAGACAGGGAAACAATGAGCAGTTCTTC. Its translation: CATSRRQGNNEQFF.

This chain connects TRBV2 to TRBJ1-6, with D maybe TRBD1 (5 bases). This CDR3 spans 14 amino acids. Trimming shortened V by 8 bases and J by 3 bases, and 11 bases separated the two germline ends. The germline gives CDR1 SNHLY, CDR2 FYNNEI. The CDR3 nucleotides are TGTGCCAGCGCGGAGGGGTACTATAATTCACCCCTCCACTTT. It translates to CASAEGYYNSPLHF.

The chain links TRBV30 to TRBJ2-5; tentatively, D is TRBD2 (7 bases). The CDR3 totals 13 residues. V gave up 2 bases and J gave up 5 bases, with 12 bases separating them. Germline CDR1 GTSNPN, CDR2 SVGIG (reference sequence). The CDR3 nucleotides are TGTGCCTGGAGTCGCGGGGGCGCGGAGACCCAGTACTTC. The encoded protein is CAWSRGGAETQYF.

The V gene is TRBV5-1, the J gene TRBJ1-1, with a weak D call TRBD1 (6 bases). The V and J ends lost 2 bases and 1 base respectively, with 9 bases between them. Germline V lookup: CDR1 SGHRS, CDR2 YFSETQ. CDR3 length equals 14 residues. The chain's CDR3 is CASSFGGQNTEAFF. The CDR3 DNA is TGCGCCAGCAGCTTCGGGGGGCAGAACACTGAAGCTTTCTTT.

The rearrangement links TRBV27 to TRBJ2-3; no firm D call. The CDR3 is 11 residues long. Trimming left V 5 bases short and J 5 bases short, with 5 bases between. Germline assignment: CDR1 MNHEY and CDR2 SMNVEV (reference sequence). The CDR3 DNA sequence: TGTGCCAGCAGTACACAAGATACGCAGTATTTT. It specifies CASSTQDTQYF.

The chain recombines TRBV5-8 with TRBJ2-3; 10 bases are a match to TRBD2. Germline lookup yields CDR1 SGHTS and CDR2 YDEGEE. V shed 0 bases and J 1 base; nucleotides not matched to a gene: 5. The length of the CDR3 is 17 residues. CDR3 nucleotide sequence: TGTGCCAGCAGCTTGGCTCTCGGGACTAGCGGCACAGATACGCAGTATTTT. The encoded protein is CASSLALGTSGTDTQYF.

The V and J genes are TRBV6-5 and TRBJ2-2; 10 positions match TRBD2. This CDR3 has 14 amino acids. The germline CDR1 and CDR2 sequences are MNHEY and SVGAGI. V gave up 5 bases and J gave up 5 bases; unmatched junction bases: 2. The CDR3 nucleotides read TGTGCCAGCAGTCCGGGACTAGCGACCGGGGAGCTGTTTTTT. It codes for CASSPGLATGELFF.

The rearrangement joins TRBV3-1 (or the pseudogene TRBV3-2) to TRBJ2-3; 7 bases fit TRBD2. CDR3 length: 14 amino acids. Germline CDR1 reads LGHDT; CDR2 reads YNNKEL (reference sequence). Germline trimming cut 4 bases from V and 6 bases from J; bases unmatched to any gene: 7. CDR3 protein: CASSRTRRFDTQYF. The CDR3 nucleotides are TGTGCCAGCAGCCGGACTAGGAGGTTCGATACGCAGTATTTT.

Points on this clone: This sample includes further DNA sequences coding for the same CDR3. This chain connects TRBV18 to TRBJ1-1; weak D call: TRBD1 (5 bases). Looked up from germline, CDR1 is KGHSH and CDR2 is LQKENI. The CDR3 covers 14 residues. V dropped 6 bases and J dropped 4 bases, with 15 bases sitting between them. The CDR3 DNA follows: TGTGCCAGCTCCCCGGTAGGTAGGGGCACTGAAGCTTTCTTT. It translates to CASSPVGRGTEAFF.

The chain uses TRBV5-1 and TRBJ2-5; D is perhaps TRBD1 (5 bases). The CDR3 has 16 residues. V was trimmed by 1 base and J by 3 bases, leaving 16 bases between them. The germline V gene has CDR1 SGHRS and CDR2 YFSETQ. CDR3 sequence: CASSLYVETVKETQYF. The CDR3 region has the DNA TGCGCCAGCAGCTTGTACGTTGAGACAGTTAAAGAGACCCAGTACTTC. Based on the CDR3 plus reference TRBV5-1 and TRBJ2-5, the full variable domain is KAGVTQTPRYLIKTRGQQVTLSCSPISGHRSVSWYQQTPGQGLQFLFEYFSETQRNKGNFPGRFSGRQFSNSRSEMNVSTLELGDSALYLCASSLYVETVKETQYFGPGTRLLVL.